This is a list of T cell receptor beta chains from one sample in a study of cytomegalovirus exposure and HLA in healthy donors. TCRdb's copy holds only in-frame clones and misses some; the assay was immunoSEQ multiplex PCR. The sample includes about 140,000 clones, about three quarters of them seen just once. Sequencing was performed on PBMCs. The receptors stem from a middle-aged man in good health and CMV-seropositive. The CDR3 runs from the conserved cysteine through the conserved F or W. The D gene is left open where the match is weak.

j_gene: TRBJ1-2
d_gene: -
v_gene: TRBV2
CDR3aa: CASSEALIGVLYGYTF
CDR3nt: TGTGCCAGCAGTGAAGCCTTAATAGGGGTTCTATATGGCTACACCTTC

j_gene: TRBJ2-2
d_gene: TRBD2
v_gene: TRBV5-4
CDR3aa: CASSSSGGLTGELFF
CDR3nt: TGTGCCAGCAGCTCCAGCGGGGGTTTGACCGGGGAGCTGTTTTTT

j_gene: TRBJ1-5
d_gene: TRBD1
v_gene: TRBV19
CDR3aa: CASEDRGSGQPQHF
CDR3nt: TGTGCCTCGGAGGACAGGGGCTCGGGACAGCCCCAGCATTTT

j_gene: TRBJ2-1
d_gene: -
v_gene: TRBV5-1
CDR3aa: CASSLQGGGYNEQFF
CDR3nt: TGCGCCAGCAGCTTGCAGGGGGGAGGATACAATGAGCAGTTCTTC

j_gene: TRBJ1-1
d_gene: TRBD1
v_gene: TRBV6-6
CDR3aa: CASHRDRGNIRAFF
CDR3nt: TGTGCCAGCCACCGGGACAGGGGGAATATTAGAGCTTTCTTT

j_gene: TRBJ2-3
d_gene: -
v_gene: TRBV9
CDR3aa: CASSNSGGADTQYF
CDR3nt: TGTGCCAGCAGTAATAGTGGCGGCGCAGATACGCAGTATTTT

j_gene: TRBJ2-7
d_gene: TRBD1
v_gene: TRBV27
CDR3aa: CASSYGQGSYEQYF
CDR3nt: TGTGCCAGCAGTTACGGACAGGGGTCCTACGAGCAGTACTTC

j_gene: TRBJ2-4
d_gene: -
v_gene: TRBV7-9
CDR3aa: CASSPPLGGTKNIQYF
CDR3nt: TGTGCCAGCAGCCCGCCGCTTGGGGGCACCAAAAACATTCAGTACTTC

j_gene: TRBJ2-7
d_gene: TRBD2
v_gene: TRBV14
CDR3aa: CASSHRLAGAYEQYF
CDR3nt: TGTGCCAGCAGCCACCGACTAGCGGGAGCCTACGAGCAGTACTTC

j_gene: TRBJ2-2
d_gene: -
v_gene: TRBV9
CDR3aa: CASSDQGVVDTGELFF
CDR3nt: TGTGCCAGCAGCGATCAAGGGGTGGTCGACACCGGGGAGCTGTTTTTT

j_gene: TRBJ1-4
d_gene: -
v_gene: TRBV30
CDR3aa: CAWSVGGGSEKLFF
CDR3nt: TGTGCCTGGAGTGTAGGTGGAGGTAGCGAAAAACTGTTTTTT

j_gene: TRBJ1-1
d_gene: -
v_gene: TRBV6-5
CDR3aa: CASSANSGAFF
CDR3nt: TGTGCCAGCAGCGCAAATTCGGGGGCTTTCTTT

j_gene: TRBJ2-1
d_gene: TRBD2
v_gene: TRBV7-7
CDR3aa: CASSLRAGVGYEQFF
CDR3nt: TGTGCTAGCAGCTTACGGGCGGGGGTGGGGTATGAGCAGTTCTTC

j_gene: TRBJ1-3
d_gene: -
v_gene: TRBV7-9
CDR3aa: CASSYRDTSSGNTIYF
CDR3nt: TGTGCCAGCAGCTACCGGGACACCTCTTCTGGAAACACCATATATTTT

j_gene: TRBJ1-1
d_gene: TRBD1
v_gene: TRBV5-4
CDR3aa: CASSLDRRRTEAFF
CDR3nt: TGTGCCAGCAGCCTGGACAGGAGAAGGACTGAAGCTTTCTTT